Listed below are T cell receptor beta chains from one sample, sequenced in a study of CD8 T cells in Susac syndrome. TCRdb redid the calling of the immunoSEQ multiplex PCR reads with MiXCR, one entry per CDR3 protein. Of around 190,000 distinct CDR3 sequences in the sample, 90% to 95% were seen once. What was sequenced was CD8+ T cells from PBMCs. The receptors were gathered from a human donor with multiple sclerosis. The CDR3 runs from the conserved cysteine through the conserved F or W. The order of the fields is J gene, V gene, CDR3 length, D gene, clone size, CDR3 protein, CDR3 DNA. D genes are given only for firm matches. Some rows have no size entry. The others give once, few or many, or a class for an expanded clone.

>TRBJ2-7|TRBV29-1|12|.|.
CSAGRGPYEQYF
TGCAGCGCAGGGAGAGGGCCGTACGAGCAGTACTTC
>TRBJ1-1|TRBV23-1|17|.|once
CASSQSISRQRNTEAFF
TGCGCCAGCAGTCAATCGATCTCGCGGCAGAGGAACACTGAAGCTTTCTTT
>TRBJ1-6|TRBV2|14|.|.
CAQAGQTFNSPLHF
TGTGCCCAAGCAGGACAGACTTTTAATTCACCCCTCCACTTT
>TRBJ1-2|TRBV4-1|14|.|.
CASSRFDSTYGYTF
TGCGCCAGCAGCCGTTTCGACAGTACCTATGGCTACACCTTC
>TRBJ2-5|TRBV12-3/TRBV12-4|12|.|.
CASRAGLETQYF
TGTGCCAGCAGAGCAGGGTTGGAGACCCAGTACTTC
>TRBJ2-7|TRBV20-1|15|.|.
CSARVYRGRMDEQYF
TGCAGTGCTAGAGTCTATAGGGGCCGGATGGACGAGCAGTACTTC
>TRBJ2-1|TRBV6-2/TRBV6-3|18|TRBD2|.
CASNPGLAGPPSYNEQFF
TGTGCCAGCAACCCGGGACTAGCGGGGCCCCCCTCCTACAATGAGCAGTTCTTC
>TRBJ1-1|TRBV13|15|.|.
CASSLGVGDSGEAFF
TGTGCCAGCAGCTTAGGCGTAGGGGATTCTGGTGAAGCTTTCTTT
>TRBJ2-3|TRBV20-1|16|.|.
CSARAVGGGAGDTQYF
TGCAGTGCTAGAGCGGTAGGAGGGGGCGCAGGAGATACGCAGTATTTT
>TRBJ2-7|TRBV5-1|13|.|.
CASSLVMSYEQYF
TGCGCCAGCAGCTTGGTGATGAGTTACGAGCAGTACTTC
>TRBJ2-7|TRBV5-1|15|TRBD2|few
CASSLVGGSSYEQYF
TGCGCCAGCAGCTTGGTCGGCGGGAGCTCCTACGAGCAGTACTTC
>TRBJ2-7|TRBV29-1|14|TRBD1|.
CSAAPTGLGYEQYF
TGCAGCGCGGCCCCGACAGGGCTAGGGTACGAGCAGTACTTC
>TRBJ2-1|TRBV20-1|15|.|.
CKTAVPGARYNEQFF
TGCAAAACCGCAGTTCCTGGGGCGCGGTACAATGAGCAGTTCTTC
>TRBJ2-3|TRBV29-1|14|TRBD1|.
CSVPPGQGPDTQYF
TGCAGCGTGCCCCCGGGACAGGGTCCAGATACGCAGTATTTT
>TRBJ1-2|TRBV19|12|.|.
CASTPPAYGYTF
TGTGCCAGTACCCCTCCAGCATATGGCTACACCTTC
>TRBJ2-7|TRBV6-1|16|.|.
CASSTGLPRGGYEQYF
TGTGCCAGCAGTACGGGGCTTCCACGGGGAGGCTACGAGCAGTACTTC
>TRBJ1-2|TRBV6-1|10|.|.
CASSLYGYTF
TGTGCCAGCTCACTCTATGGCTACACCTTC
>TRBJ2-2|TRBV11-3|16|TRBD1|.
CASSLRGQGDAGELFF
TGTGCCAGCAGCTTAAGGGGACAGGGCGATGCCGGGGAGCTGTTTTTT
>TRBJ1-1|TRBV5-1|14|.|.
CASSTVPLSTEAFF
TGCGCCAGCAGCACCGTCCCCTTGAGCACTGAAGCTTTCTTT
>TRBJ1-4|TRBV29-1|11|.|.
CSAYDTEKLFF
TGCAGCGCCTACGACACCGAAAAACTGTTTTTT
>TRBJ1-4|TRBV12-3/TRBV12-4|14|.|.
CASSRVGTNEKLFF
TGTGCCAGCAGCAGAGTCGGAACTAATGAAAAACTGTTTTTT
>TRBJ1-5|TRBV19|12|.|.
CASSMGNQPQHF
TGTGCCAGTAGTATGGGCAATCAGCCCCAGCATTTT
>TRBJ2-7|TRBV10-2|12|.|once
CASTGSLYEQYF
TGCGCCAGCACCGGCAGTCTCTACGAGCAGTACTTC